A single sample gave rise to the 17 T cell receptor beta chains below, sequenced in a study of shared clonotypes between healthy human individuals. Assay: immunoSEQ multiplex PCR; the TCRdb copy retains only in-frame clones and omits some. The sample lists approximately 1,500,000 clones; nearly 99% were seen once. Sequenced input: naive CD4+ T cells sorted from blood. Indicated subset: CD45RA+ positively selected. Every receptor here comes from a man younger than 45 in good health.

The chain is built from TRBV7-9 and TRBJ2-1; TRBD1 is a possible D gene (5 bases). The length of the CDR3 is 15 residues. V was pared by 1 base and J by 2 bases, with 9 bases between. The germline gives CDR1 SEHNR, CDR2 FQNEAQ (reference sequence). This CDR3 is CASSLGQGTYNEQFF. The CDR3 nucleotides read TGTGCCAGCAGCTTAGGCCAGGGTACCTACAATGAGCAGTTCTTC. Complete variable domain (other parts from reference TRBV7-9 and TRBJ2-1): DTGVSQNPRHKITKRGQNVTFRCDPISEHNRLYWYRQTLGQGPEFLTYFQNEAQLEKSRLLSDRFSAERPKGSFSTLEIQRTEQGDSAMYLCASSLGQGTYNEQFFGPGTRLTVL.

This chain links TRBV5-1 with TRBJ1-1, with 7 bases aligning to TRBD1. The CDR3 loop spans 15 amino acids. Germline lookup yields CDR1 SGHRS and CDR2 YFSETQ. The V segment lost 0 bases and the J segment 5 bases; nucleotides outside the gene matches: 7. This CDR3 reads CASSLAGQGQTEAFF. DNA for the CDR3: TGCGCCAGCAGCTTGGCCGGCCAGGGACAGACTGAAGCTTTCTTT.

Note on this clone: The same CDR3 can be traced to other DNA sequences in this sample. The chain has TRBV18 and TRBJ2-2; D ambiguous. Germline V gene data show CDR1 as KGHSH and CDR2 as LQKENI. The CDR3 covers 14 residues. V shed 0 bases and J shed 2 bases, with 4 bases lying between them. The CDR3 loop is CASSPPTNTGELFF. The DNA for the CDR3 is TGTGCCAGCTCACCACCGACAAACACCGGGGAGCTGTTTTTT.

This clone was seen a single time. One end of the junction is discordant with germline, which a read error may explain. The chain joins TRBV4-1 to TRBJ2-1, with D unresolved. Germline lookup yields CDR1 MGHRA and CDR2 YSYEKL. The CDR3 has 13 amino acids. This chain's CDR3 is CASGRSVYSEQFF. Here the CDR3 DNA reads TGCGCCAGCGGGCGGAGTGTCTACAGTGAGCAGTTCTTC.

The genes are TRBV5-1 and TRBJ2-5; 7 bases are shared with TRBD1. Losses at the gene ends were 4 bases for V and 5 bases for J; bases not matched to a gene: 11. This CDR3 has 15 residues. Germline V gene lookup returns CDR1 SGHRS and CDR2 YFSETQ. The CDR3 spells CASSQGQALFETQYF. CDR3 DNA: TGCGCCAGCAGCCAAGGACAGGCCTTGTTCGAGACCCAGTACTTC. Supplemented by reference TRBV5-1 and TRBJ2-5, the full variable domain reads KAGVTQTPRYLIKTRGQQVTLSCSPISGHRSVSWYQQTPGQGLQFLFEYFSETQRNKGNFPGRFSGRQFSNSRSEMNVSTLELGDSALYLCASSQGQALFETQYFGPGTRLLVL.

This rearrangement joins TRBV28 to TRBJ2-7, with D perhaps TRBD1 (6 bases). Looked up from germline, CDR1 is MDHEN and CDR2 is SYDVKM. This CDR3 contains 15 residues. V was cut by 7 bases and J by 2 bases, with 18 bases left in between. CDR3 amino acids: CASTQGFPSPYEQYF. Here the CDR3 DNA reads TGTGCCAGCACCCAGGGGTTCCCCTCTCCCTACGAGCAGTACTTC.

CDR3 loop: CASSPTSGRAGYNEQFF. The DNA for the CDR3 is TGTGCCAGCAGCCCAACTAGCGGGAGGGCCGGGTACAATGAGCAGTTCTTC. The J gene is TRBJ2-1, the V gene TRBV7-9; 13 nucleotides line up with TRBD2. CDR1 and CDR2 (germline): SEHNR, FQNEAQ (reference sequence). V trimming: 5 bases; J trimming: 4 bases; junction bases outside the gene matches: 8. The CDR3 length is 17 residues.

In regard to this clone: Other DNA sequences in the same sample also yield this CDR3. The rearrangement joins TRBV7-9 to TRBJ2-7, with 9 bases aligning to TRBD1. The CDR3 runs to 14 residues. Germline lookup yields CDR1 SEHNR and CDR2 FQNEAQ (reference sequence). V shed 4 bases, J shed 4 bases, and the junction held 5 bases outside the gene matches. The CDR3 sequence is CASSSWTGEYEQYF. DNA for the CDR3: TGTGCCAGCAGCTCCTGGACAGGGGAATACGAGCAGTACTTC.

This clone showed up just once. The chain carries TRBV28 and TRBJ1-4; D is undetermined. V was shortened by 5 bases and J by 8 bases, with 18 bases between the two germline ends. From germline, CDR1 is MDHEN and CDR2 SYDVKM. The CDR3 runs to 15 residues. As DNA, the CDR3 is TGTGCCAGCAGTATCGCCGGACTGCCGGGAGAAAAACTGTTTTTT. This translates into CASSIAGLPGEKLFF.

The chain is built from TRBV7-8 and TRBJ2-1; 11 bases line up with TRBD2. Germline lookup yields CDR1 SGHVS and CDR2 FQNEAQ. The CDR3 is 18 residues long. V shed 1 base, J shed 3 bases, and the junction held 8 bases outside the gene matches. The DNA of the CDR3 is TGTGCCAGCAGCTTAGAAGTAGCGGGAGGGCCCTTCTACAATGAGCAGTTCTTC. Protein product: CASSLEVAGGPFYNEQFF.

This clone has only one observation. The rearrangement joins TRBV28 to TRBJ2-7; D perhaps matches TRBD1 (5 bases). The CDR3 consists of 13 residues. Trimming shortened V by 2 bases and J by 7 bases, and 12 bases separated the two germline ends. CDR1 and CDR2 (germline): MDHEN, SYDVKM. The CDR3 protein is CASSLSSRGEQYF. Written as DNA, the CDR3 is TGTGCCAGCAGTTTAAGCTCAAGGGGAGAGCAGTACTTC.

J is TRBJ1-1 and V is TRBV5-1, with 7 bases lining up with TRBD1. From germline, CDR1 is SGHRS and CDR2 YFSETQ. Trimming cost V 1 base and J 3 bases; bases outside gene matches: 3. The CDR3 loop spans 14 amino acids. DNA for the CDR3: TGCGCCAGCAGCTTGAGGCAGGGGGACACTGAAGCTTTCTTT. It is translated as CASSLRQGDTEAFF.

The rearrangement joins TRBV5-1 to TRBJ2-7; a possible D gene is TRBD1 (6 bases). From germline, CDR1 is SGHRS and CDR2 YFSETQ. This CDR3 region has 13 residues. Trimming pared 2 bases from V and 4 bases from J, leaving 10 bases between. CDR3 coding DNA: TGCGCCAGCAGCTTCGGACAGTTTTACGAGCAGTACTTC. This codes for CASSFGQFYEQYF. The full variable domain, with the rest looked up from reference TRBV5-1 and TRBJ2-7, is KAGVTQTPRYLIKTRGQQVTLSCSPISGHRSVSWYQQTPGQGLQFLFEYFSETQRNKGNFPGRFSGRQFSNSRSEMNVSTLELGDSALYLCASSFGQFYEQYFGPGTRLTVT.

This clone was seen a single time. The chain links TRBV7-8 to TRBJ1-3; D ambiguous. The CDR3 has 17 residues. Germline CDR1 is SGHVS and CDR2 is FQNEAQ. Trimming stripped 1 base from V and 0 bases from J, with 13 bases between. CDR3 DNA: TGTGCCAGCAGCTTAGAGCGCGGGTGGCCCTCTGGAAACACCATATATTTT. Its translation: CASSLERGWPSGNTIYF.

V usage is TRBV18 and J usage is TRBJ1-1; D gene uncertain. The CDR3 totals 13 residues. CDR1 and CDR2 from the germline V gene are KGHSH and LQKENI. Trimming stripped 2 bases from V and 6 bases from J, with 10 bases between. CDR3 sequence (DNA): TGTGCCAGCTCACCAAGCACTTCGGCTGAAGCTTTCTTT. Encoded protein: CASSPSTSAEAFF.

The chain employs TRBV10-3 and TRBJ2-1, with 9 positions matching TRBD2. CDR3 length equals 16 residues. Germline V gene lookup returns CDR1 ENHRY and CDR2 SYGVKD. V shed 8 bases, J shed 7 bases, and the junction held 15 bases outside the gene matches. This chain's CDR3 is CAIGILTSGPTNEQFF. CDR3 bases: TGTGCCATCGGAATATTGACTAGCGGCCCAACTAATGAGCAGTTCTTC.

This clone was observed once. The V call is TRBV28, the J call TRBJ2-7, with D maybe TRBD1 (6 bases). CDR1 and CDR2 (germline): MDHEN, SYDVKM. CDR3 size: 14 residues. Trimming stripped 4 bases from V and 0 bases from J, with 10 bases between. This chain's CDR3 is CASSSPDSSYEQYF. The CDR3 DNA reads TGTGCCAGCAGTTCACCGGACAGCTCCTACGAGCAGTACTTC.